Listed here are 21 T cell receptor beta chains from one sample, sequenced in a study of T cell responses to AZD1222 COVID-19 vaccine. The table came from immunoSEQ multiplex PCR; TCRdb's copy has only in-frame clones and leaves some out. Of about 110,000 clones in the sample, 85% to 90% were seen once. Sequences were derived from peripheral blood, sampled on day 0 of AZD1222 vaccination. The receptors were sampled from an adult in good health.

The CDR3: CASSLGGVRVRYGYTF. The CDR3 DNA reads as TGTGCCAGCAGCTTAGGAGGTGTGAGGGTGCGGTATGGCTACACCTTC. This chain joins TRBV7-9 and TRBJ1-2; D not resolved. Trimming left V 1 base short and J 5 bases short, with 17 bases between. Germline V gene data show CDR1 as SEHNR and CDR2 as FQNEAQ (reference sequence). The CDR3 covers 16 residues.

The chain carries TRBV7-8 and TRBJ1-2; D remains ambiguous. Trimming removed 5 bases from V and 0 bases from J, with 25 bases in between. Germline V lookup: CDR1 SGHVS, CDR2 FQNEAQ. The CDR3 sequence is 19 residues long. This CDR3 is CASSHSPRSRNLTNYGYTF. The CDR3 DNA reads TGTGCCAGCAGCCACTCGCCCAGGTCCAGAAACCTTACTAACTATGGCTACACCTTC.

The genes are TRBV5-1 and TRBJ1-2, with D hard to call. V was shortened by 2 bases and J by 2 bases, with 13 bases between the two germline ends. Germline V gives CDR1 SGHRS, CDR2 YFSETQ. The CDR3 length is 15 residues. As DNA, the CDR3 is TGCGCCAGCAGCTTAAGTCCGGGCGAAAACTATGGCTACACCTTC. It translates to CASSLSPGENYGYTF. Looking up the rest from reference TRBV5-1 and TRBJ1-2 gives the full variable domain: KAGVTQTPRYLIKTRGQQVTLSCSPISGHRSVSWYQQTPGQGLQFLFEYFSETQRNKGNFPGRFSGRQFSNSRSEMNVSTLELGDSALYLCASSLSPGENYGYTFGSGTRLTVV.

This chain links TRBV20-1 with TRBJ2-5, with D perhaps matching TRBD2 (7 bases). Germline CDR1 and CDR2: DFQATT and SNEGSKA (reference sequence). The germline V and J ends were trimmed by 3 bases and 7 bases, with 18 bases remaining between them. The CDR3 length is 14 residues. CDR3 sequence reads: CSASRGGTGGTQYF. The CDR3 DNA reads TGCAGTGCTAGTAGGGGGGGGACCGGCGGGACCCAGTACTTC.

This chain uses TRBV5-1 with TRBJ2-2; 9 nucleotides match TRBD1. Losses at the gene ends were 5 bases for V and 2 bases for J; bases not matched to a gene: 4. The germline V gene has CDR1 SGHRS and CDR2 YFSETQ. The CDR3 spans 15 residues. The CDR3 spells CASSSGQGNTGELFF. DNA of the CDR3: TGCGCCAGCAGTTCGGGACAGGGCAACACCGGGGAGCTGTTTTTT.

The chain recombines TRBV6-5 with TRBJ2-4; D is perhaps TRBD1 or TRBD2 (6 bases each). V lost 5 bases, J lost 4 bases, and 15 bases lay in between. Germline loops: CDR1 MNHEY, CDR2 SVGAGI. The length of the CDR3 is 15 residues. CDR3 coding DNA: TGTGCCAGCAGTCCCGGGGGCCACGAGAAAAACATTCAGTACTTC. It yields the protein CASSPGGHEKNIQYF.

A single count supports this clone. The rearrangement joins TRBV9 to TRBJ2-1, with 11 bases lining up with TRBD2. The CDR3 is made up of 15 amino acids. Germline trimming cut 0 bases from V and 9 bases from J; bases unmatched to any gene: 5. Looked up from germline, CDR1 is SGDLS and CDR2 is YYNGEE. The CDR3 sequence: CASSVDLAGGREQFF. As DNA, the CDR3 is TGTGCCAGCAGCGTAGATTTAGCGGGAGGGCGTGAGCAGTTCTTC. The full variable domain, in which reference TRBV9 and TRBJ2-1 provide the parts outside the CDR3, is DSGVTQTPKHLITATGQRVTLRCSPRSGDLSVYWYQQSLDQGLQFLIQYYNGEERAKGNILERFSAQQFPDLHSELNLSSLELGDSALYFCASSVDLAGGREQFFGPGTRLTVL.

Comment on this clone: At one end, the junction sequence differs from germline, possibly due to a read error. The chain has TRBV19 and TRBJ1-4, with D tentatively TRBD1 (6 bases). Germline-derived CDR1 and CDR2 are LNHDA and SQIVND (reference sequence). The CDR3 loop spans 14 amino acids. CDR3 nucleotides: TGTGCCAGCAGTAAACAGGGAGGGGGTGAAAAACTGTTTTTT. This encodes CASSKQGGGEKLFF.

The V gene is TRBV15, the J gene TRBJ1-1, with D perhaps TRBD1 (6 bases). Germline loops: CDR1 LNHNV, CDR2 YYDKDF (reference sequence). V shed 3 bases and J shed 1 base, with 15 bases lying between them. There are 16 residues in the CDR3. As DNA, the CDR3 is TGTGCCACCAGCAGGGACCCGGGACAAAAGAACACTGAAGCTTTCTTT. Protein: CATSRDPGQKNTEAFF. Variable domain in full (rest from reference TRBV15 and TRBJ1-1): DAMVIQNPRYQVTQFGKPVTLSCSQTLNHNVMYWYQQKSSQAPKLLFHYYDKDFNNEADTPDNFQSRRPNTSFCFLDIRSPGLGDTAMYLCATSRDPGQKNTEAFFGQGTRLTVV.

The V and J genes are TRBV6-5 and TRBJ2-5, with D maybe TRBD2 (5 bases). V lost 2 bases and J 3 bases, leaving 7 bases between the germline ends. The germline V gene encodes CDR1 MNHEY and CDR2 SVGAGI. This CDR3 is built from 13 residues. The CDR3 DNA follows: TGTGCCAGCAGTTACCCGGGGAAAGAGACCCAGTACTTC. Amino acids: CASSYPGKETQYF.

The V call is TRBV6-5, the J call TRBJ1-2; the match to TRBD1 covers 9 bases. The length of the CDR3 is 13 residues. From germline, CDR1 is MNHEY and CDR2 SVGAGI. The junction had 9 bases not matched to a gene; V was cut back by 8 bases and J by 8 bases. CDR3 bases: TGTGCCAGCGGAACAGGGGGCGCGGGAGGCTACACCTTC. This codes for CASGTGGAGGYTF.

The chain recombines TRBV2 with TRBJ2-7; 9 bases align to TRBD2. Looked up from germline, CDR1 is SNHLY and CDR2 is FYNNEI. This CDR3 has 14 residues. V lost 2 bases to trimming and J lost 6 bases; unmatched junction nucleotides: 5. Written as DNA, the CDR3 is TGTGCCAGCAGTGAACTAGCGGGATGGGCCGAGCAGTACTTC. Encoded protein: CASSELAGWAEQYF.

V is TRBV7-6 and J is TRBJ2-1; the match to TRBD2 covers 9 bases. This CDR3 has 16 residues. Looked up from germline, CDR1 is SGHVS and CDR2 is FNYEAQ. V dropped 2 bases and J dropped 7; count of bases not matched to a gene: 9. CDR3 in DNA: TGTGCCAGCAGCTTAAACGCGGGAGGGCCCGGGAATGAGCAGTTCTTC. This encodes CASSLNAGGPGNEQFF. Based on the CDR3 plus reference TRBV7-6 and TRBJ2-1, the full variable domain is GAGVSQSPRYKVTKRGQDVALRCDPISGHVSLYWYRQALGQGPEFLTYFNYEAQQDKSGLPNDRFSAERPEGSISTLTIQRTEQRDSAMYRCASSLNAGGPGNEQFFGPGTRLTVL.

The chain uses TRBV28 and TRBJ1-5; a possible D gene is TRBD1 (5 bases). The V gene's germline CDR1 is MDHEN and CDR2 SYDVKM. The ends were cut back, 6 bases at V and 3 bases at J, with 9 bases in the middle. CDR3 length equals 13 residues. This chain's CDR3 is CASRDSDNQPQHF. The CDR3 DNA sequence: TGTGCCAGCAGAGACAGTGACAATCAGCCCCAGCATTTT. The whole variable domain, filled in from reference TRBV28 and TRBJ1-5, reads DVKVTQSSRYLVKRTGEKVFLECVQDMDHENMFWYRQDPGLGLRLIYFSYDVKMKEKGDIPEGYSVSREKKERFSLILESASTNQTSMYLCASRDSDNQPQHFGDGTRLSIL.

This sequence joins TRBV10-3 and TRBJ2-7; the D gene could be TRBD1 or TRBD2 (5 bases each). Looked up from germline, CDR1 is ENHRY and CDR2 is SYGVKD. V was pared by 2 bases and J by 6 bases, with 14 bases between. This CDR3 contains 14 residues. The CDR3 sequence is CAISERVPGGEQYF. The CDR3 DNA reads as TGTGCCATCAGTGAGCGGGTTCCTGGGGGCGAGCAGTACTTC.

This chain uses TRBV11-2 with TRBJ1-1; no clear D gene. V was shortened by 6 bases and J by 3 bases, with 17 bases between the two germline ends. Per the germline V gene, CDR1 is SGHAT and CDR2 is FQNNGV. The CDR3 has 15 amino acids. The CDR3 DNA is TGTGCCAGCAGACCCGGGGTGGGCTGGGACACTGAAGCTTTCTTT. It encodes CASRPGVGWDTEAFF. The variable domain in full, with the rest retrieved from reference TRBV11-2 and TRBJ1-1, is EAGVAQSPRYKIIEKRQSVAFWCNPISGHATLYWYQQILGQGPKLLIQFQNNGVVDDSQLPKDRFSAERLKGVDSTLKIQPAKLEDSAVYLCASRPGVGWDTEAFFGQGTRLTVV.

The chain is built from TRBV18 and TRBJ2-7; the match to TRBD1 covers 9 bases. CDR1 is KGHSH, CDR2 LQKENI, per germline. The CDR3 consists of 16 residues. V lost 1 base to trimming and J lost 0 bases; unmatched junction nucleotides: 4. CDR3 protein: CASSPLGTGSSYEQYF. DNA of the CDR3: TGTGCCAGCTCACCACTCGGGACAGGGAGCTCCTACGAGCAGTACTTC. Filled out from reference TRBV18 and TRBJ2-7, the complete variable domain reads NAGVMQNPRHLVRRRGQEARLRCSPMKGHSHVYWYRQLPEEGLKFMVYLQKENIIDESGMPKERFSAEFPKEGPSILRIQQVVRGDSAAYFCASSPLGTGSSYEQYFGPGTRLTVT.

The chain joins TRBV6-5 to TRBJ2-3, with 7 bases lining up with TRBD1. The CDR3 extends over 15 amino acids. The J segment lost 4 bases and the V segment lost 4 bases, leaving 8 bases of the junction unmatched. Germline CDR1 and CDR2: MNHEY and SVGAGI. The CDR3 sequence is CASSLQGFLSDTQYF. The CDR3 region has the DNA TGTGCCAGCAGTTTACAGGGGTTTTTGTCAGATACGCAGTATTTT.

This clone has just one count. Here the CDR3 reads CASSYRESYEQYF. CDR3 nucleotide sequence: TGTGCCAGTAGTTACCGGGAATCGTACGAGCAGTACTTC. V gene TRBV19 combines with J gene TRBJ2-7; D is possibly TRBD2 (5 bases). The germline gives CDR1 LNHDA, CDR2 SQIVND (reference sequence). CDR3 length: 13 residues. V gave up 5 bases and J gave up 4 bases, with 12 bases separating them. Supplemented by reference TRBV19 and TRBJ2-7, the full variable domain reads DGGITQSPKYLFRKEGQNVTLSCEQNLNHDAMYWYRQDPGQGLRLIYYSQIVNDFQKGDIAEGYSVSREKKESFPLTVTSAQKNPTAFYLCASSYRESYEQYFGPGTRLTVT.

The V gene is TRBV7-8, the J gene TRBJ2-5, with TRBD2 matching over 11 bases. Trimming removed 5 bases from V and 5 bases from J; junction bases left unmatched: 16. The V gene's germline CDR1 is SGHVS and CDR2 FQNEAQ. This CDR3 contains 18 residues. The CDR3 sequence is CASSPEVLAGAFGETQYF. The CDR3 nucleotides read TGTGCCAGCAGCCCTGAGGTACTAGCGGGAGCGTTTGGGGAGACCCAGTACTTC.

J is TRBJ2-3 and V is TRBV29-1; D is uncertain. The CDR3 loop spans 11 amino acids. Germline V gene sequence: CDR1 SQVTM, CDR2 ANQGSEA. Trimming shortened V by 6 bases and J by 5 bases, and 9 bases separated the two germline ends. The CDR3: CSVLLGDTQYF. The CDR3 region has the DNA TGCAGCGTCCTCCTGGGAGATACGCAGTATTTT.